This record covers a single T cell receptor beta chain. Its antigen is as yet unknown. Clones were sequenced by immunoSEQ multiplex PCR, and TCRdb holds only the in-frame ones, with some missing. The sample has some 77,000 clones, 90% to 95% seen once. The sample originates from a study of OX40 agonist ivuxolimab in advanced cancers. Whole-study findings and limits: With doses of 0.1-3.0 mg/kg, partial responders showed among the lowest clonal expansion.

V gave up 0 bases and J gave up 9 bases; unmatched junction bases: 8. The CDR3 sequence is 15 residues long. Per the germline V gene, CDR1 is LGHNA and CDR2 is YSLEER. The sequence derives from an adult with an advanced solid tumor such as melanoma, head and neck, liver or kidney cancer. This rearrangement joins TRBV4-3 to TRBJ2-3; 8 bases match TRBD2. The sample here was CD4+ or CD8+ T cells sorted from blood, taken in a trial of the OX40 agonist ivuxolimab. CDR3 coding DNA: TGCGCCAGCAGCCAAGAAGGACTAGCTCCCCAGACGCAGTATTTT. It encodes CASSQEGLAPQTQYF.